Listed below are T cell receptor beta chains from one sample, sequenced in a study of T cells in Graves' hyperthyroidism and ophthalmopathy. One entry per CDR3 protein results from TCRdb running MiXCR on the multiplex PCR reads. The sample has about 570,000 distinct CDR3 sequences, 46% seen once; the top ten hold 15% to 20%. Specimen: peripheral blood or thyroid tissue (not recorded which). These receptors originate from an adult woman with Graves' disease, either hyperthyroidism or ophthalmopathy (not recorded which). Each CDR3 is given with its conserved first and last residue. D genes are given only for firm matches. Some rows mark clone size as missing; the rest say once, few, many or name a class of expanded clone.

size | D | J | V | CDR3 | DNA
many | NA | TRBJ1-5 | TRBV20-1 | CSAGNSGAVRNQPQHF | TGCAGTGCTGGTAATTCGGGGGCCGTGCGCAATCAGCCCCAGCATTTT
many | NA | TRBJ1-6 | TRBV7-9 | CASSSPGRGGSPLHF | TGTGCCAGCAGCTCACCGGGACGGGGAGGCTCACCCCTCCACTTT
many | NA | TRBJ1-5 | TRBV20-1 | CSATDGYSNQPQHF | TGCAGTGCCACGGACGGATATAGCAATCAGCCCCAGCATTTT
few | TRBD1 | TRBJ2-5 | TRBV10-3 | CAIGGQSQETQYF | TGTGCCATCGGGGGACAGTCCCAAGAGACCCAGTACTTC
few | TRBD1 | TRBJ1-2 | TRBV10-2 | CASSPGQARYGYTF | TGCGCCAGCAGCCCGGGACAGGCGAGATATGGCTACACCTTC
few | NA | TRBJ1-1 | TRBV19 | CASSIRQGIMNTEAFF | TGTGCCAGTAGTATCCGCCAGGGGATCATGAACACTGAAGCTTTCTTT
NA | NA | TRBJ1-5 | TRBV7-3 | CASSLGHRGHEHF | TGTGCCAGCAGCTTAGGTCATCGGGGCCACGAGCATTTT
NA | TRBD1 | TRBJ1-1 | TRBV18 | CASSPVTGTNTEAFF | TGTGCCAGCTCACCGGTGACAGGGACGAACACTGAAGCTTTCTTT
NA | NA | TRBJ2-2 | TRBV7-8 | CASSLRIGNGELFF | TGTGCCAGCAGCCTTAGAATCGGGAACGGGGAGCTGTTTTTT
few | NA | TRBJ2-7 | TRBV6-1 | CASSVLGVRIKFYEQYF | TGTGCCAGCAGTGTCCTGGGAGTCCGAATCAAGTTCTACGAGCAGTACTTC
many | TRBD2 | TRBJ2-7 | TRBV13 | CASSPLSGSINEQYF | TGTGCCAGCAGCCCCCTTAGCGGGAGTATCAACGAGCAGTACTTC
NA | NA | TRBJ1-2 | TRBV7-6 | CASSLAGGVNYGYTF | TGTGCCAGCAGCTTAGCCGGGGGGGTCAACTATGGCTACACCTTC
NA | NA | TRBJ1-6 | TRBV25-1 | CASSEQGDPSPLHF | TGTGCCAGCAGTGAACAGGGCGATCCTTCACCCCTCCACTTT
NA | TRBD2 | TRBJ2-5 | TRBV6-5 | CAGSSTQKTSDPQETQYF | TGTGCCGGCAGTTCTACTCAAAAGACTAGCGACCCCCAAGAGACCCAGTACTTC
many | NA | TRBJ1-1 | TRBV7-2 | CASSTSGRADTEAFF | TGTGCCAGCAGCACCAGCGGACGGGCCGACACTGAAGCTTTCTTT
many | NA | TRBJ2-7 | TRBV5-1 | CASSLARPSSYEQYF | TGCGCCAGCAGCTTGGCGAGACCGAGCTCCTACGAGCAGTACTTC
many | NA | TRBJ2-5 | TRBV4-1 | CASSLARGSGQETQYF | TGCGCCAGCAGCCTCGCCCGAGGCAGCGGACAAGAGACCCAGTACTTC
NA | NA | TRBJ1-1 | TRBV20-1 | CSAKGLLGAHTEAFF | TGCAGTGCTAAAGGCCTATTGGGGGCGCACACTGAAGCTTTCTTT
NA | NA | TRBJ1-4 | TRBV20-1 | CSASGGHSNEKLFF | TGCAGTGCTAGTGGGGGACACAGTAATGAAAAACTGTTTTTT
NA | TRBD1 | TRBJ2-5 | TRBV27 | CASSLSTGGKTQYF | TGTGCCAGCAGTTTATCGACAGGGGGCAAGACCCAGTACTTC
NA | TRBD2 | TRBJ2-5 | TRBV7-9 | CASSFEGGGRMGETQYF | TGTGCCAGCAGCTTTGAGGGCGGCGGGAGAATGGGGGAGACCCAGTACTTC
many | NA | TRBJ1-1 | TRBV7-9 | CASNSVRGGTEAFF | TGTGCCAGCAACTCAGTAAGGGGCGGCACTGAAGCTTTCTTT